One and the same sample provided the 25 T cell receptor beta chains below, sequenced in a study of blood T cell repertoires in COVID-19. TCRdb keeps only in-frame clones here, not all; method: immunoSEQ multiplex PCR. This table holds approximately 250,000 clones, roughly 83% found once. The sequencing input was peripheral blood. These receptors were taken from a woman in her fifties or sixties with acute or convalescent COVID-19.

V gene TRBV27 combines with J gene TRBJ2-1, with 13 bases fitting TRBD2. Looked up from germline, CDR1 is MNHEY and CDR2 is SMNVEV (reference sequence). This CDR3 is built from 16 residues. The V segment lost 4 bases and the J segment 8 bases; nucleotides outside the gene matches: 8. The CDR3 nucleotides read TGTGCCAGCAGTTCCCCCGGGACTAGCGGGGTCTATGAGCAGTTCTTC. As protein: CASSSPGTSGVYEQFF.

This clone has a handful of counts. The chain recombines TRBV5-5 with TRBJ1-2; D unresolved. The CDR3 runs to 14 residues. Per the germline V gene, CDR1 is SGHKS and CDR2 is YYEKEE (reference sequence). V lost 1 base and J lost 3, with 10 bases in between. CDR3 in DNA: TGTGCCAGCAGCTTGAAAGGGAGGGACTATGGCTACACCTTC. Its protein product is CASSLKGRDYGYTF.

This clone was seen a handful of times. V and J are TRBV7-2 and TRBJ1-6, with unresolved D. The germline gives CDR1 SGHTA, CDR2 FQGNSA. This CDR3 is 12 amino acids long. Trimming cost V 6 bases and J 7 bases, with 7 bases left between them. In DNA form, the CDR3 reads TGTGCCAGCAGAGCGGTGAATTCACCCCTCCACTTT. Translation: CASRAVNSPLHF.

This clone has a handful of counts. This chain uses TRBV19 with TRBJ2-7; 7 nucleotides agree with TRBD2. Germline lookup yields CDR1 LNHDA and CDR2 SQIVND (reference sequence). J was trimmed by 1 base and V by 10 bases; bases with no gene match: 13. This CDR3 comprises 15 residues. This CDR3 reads CATRAGQAFSYEQYF. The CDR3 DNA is TGTGCCACCAGAGCGGGGCAGGCCTTTTCCTACGAGCAGTACTTC.

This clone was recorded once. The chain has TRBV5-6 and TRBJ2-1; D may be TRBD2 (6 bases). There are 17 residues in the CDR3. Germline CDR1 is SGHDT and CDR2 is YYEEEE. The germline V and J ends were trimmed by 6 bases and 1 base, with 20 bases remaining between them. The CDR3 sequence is CASISEEGTHSYNEQFF. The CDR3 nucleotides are TGTGCCAGCATCTCCGAGGAGGGCACTCATTCCTACAATGAGCAGTTCTTC.

CDR3 residues: CASSSGTRLGEKLFF. The CDR3, as DNA: TGTGCCAGCAGTTCGGGGACACGGCTAGGTGAAAAACTGTTTTTT. V and J are TRBV27 and TRBJ1-4, with D possibly TRBD1 on 6 matching bases. Germline loops: CDR1 MNHEY, CDR2 SMNVEV (reference sequence). This CDR3 region has 15 residues. The V end was cut by 4 bases, the J end by 7 bases, with 16 bases between. The full variable domain, rest sourced from reference TRBV27 and TRBJ1-4, is EAQVTQNPRYLITVTGKKLTVTCSQNMNHEYMSWYRQDPGLGLRQIYYSMNVEVTDKGDVPEGYKVSRKEKRNFPLILESPSPNQTSLYFCASSSGTRLGEKLFFGSGTQLSVL.

The CDR3: CASKFLAVRDTQYF. The CDR3, as DNA: TGCGCCAGCAAATTTCTAGCGGTGCGAGATACGCAGTATTTT. The chain combines TRBV5-1 with TRBJ2-3, with TRBD2 matching over 7 bases. Looked up from germline, CDR1 is SGHRS and CDR2 is YFSETQ. The CDR3 contains 14 residues. The V segment lost 6 bases and the J segment 5 bases; nucleotides outside the gene matches: 9.

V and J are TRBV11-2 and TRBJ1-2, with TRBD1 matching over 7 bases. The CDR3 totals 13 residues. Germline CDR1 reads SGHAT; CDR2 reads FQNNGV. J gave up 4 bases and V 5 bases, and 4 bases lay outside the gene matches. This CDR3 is CASSRGTAYGYTF. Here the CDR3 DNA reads TGTGCCAGCAGCCGGGGGACAGCCTATGGCTACACCTTC. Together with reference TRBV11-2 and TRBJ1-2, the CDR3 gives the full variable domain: EAGVAQSPRYKIIEKRQSVAFWCNPISGHATLYWYQQILGQGPKLLIQFQNNGVVDDSQLPKDRFSAERLKGVDSTLKIQPAKLEDSAVYLCASSRGTAYGYTFGSGTRLTVV.

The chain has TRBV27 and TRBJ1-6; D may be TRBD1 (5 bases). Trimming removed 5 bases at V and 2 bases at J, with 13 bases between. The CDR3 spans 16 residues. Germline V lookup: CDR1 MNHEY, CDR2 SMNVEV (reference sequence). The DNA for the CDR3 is TGTGCCAGCAGTGTGCAGGGAGGCGCCTATAATTCACCCCTCCACTTT. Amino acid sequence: CASSVQGGAYNSPLHF.

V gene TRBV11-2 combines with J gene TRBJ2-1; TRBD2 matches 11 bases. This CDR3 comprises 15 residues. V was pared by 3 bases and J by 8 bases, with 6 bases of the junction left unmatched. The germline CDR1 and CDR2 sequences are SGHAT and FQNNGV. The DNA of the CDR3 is TGTGCCAGCAGCTTGTTGGGACTAGCGGTCGATGAGCAGTTCTTC. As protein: CASSLLGLAVDEQFF.

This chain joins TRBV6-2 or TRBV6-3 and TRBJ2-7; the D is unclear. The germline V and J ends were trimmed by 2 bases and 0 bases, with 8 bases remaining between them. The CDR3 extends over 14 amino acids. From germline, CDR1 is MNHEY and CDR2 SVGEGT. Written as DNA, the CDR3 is TGTGCCAGCAGTTACCCTCCTGTCTCCTACGAGCAGTACTTC. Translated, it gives CASSYPPVSYEQYF.

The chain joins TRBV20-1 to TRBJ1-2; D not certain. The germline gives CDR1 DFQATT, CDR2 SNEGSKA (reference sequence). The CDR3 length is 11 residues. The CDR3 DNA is TGCAGCAAACCGAACAGAAATGGCTACACCTTC. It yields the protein CSKPNRNGYTF.

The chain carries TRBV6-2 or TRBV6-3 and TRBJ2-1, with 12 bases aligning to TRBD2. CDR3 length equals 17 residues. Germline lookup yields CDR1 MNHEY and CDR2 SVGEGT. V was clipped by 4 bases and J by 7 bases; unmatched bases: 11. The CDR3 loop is CASSLRLAGGLGNEQFF. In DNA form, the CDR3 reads TGTGCCAGCAGTTTAAGGCTAGCGGGGGGGCTCGGGAATGAGCAGTTCTTC.

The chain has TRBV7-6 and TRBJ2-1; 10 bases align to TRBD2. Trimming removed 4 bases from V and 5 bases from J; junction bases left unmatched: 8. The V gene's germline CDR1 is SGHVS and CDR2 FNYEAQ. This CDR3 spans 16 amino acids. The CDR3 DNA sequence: TGTGCCAGCAGCTCCTCTCTAGCGGGAGAAAACAATGAGCAGTTCTTC. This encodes CASSSSLAGENNEQFF.

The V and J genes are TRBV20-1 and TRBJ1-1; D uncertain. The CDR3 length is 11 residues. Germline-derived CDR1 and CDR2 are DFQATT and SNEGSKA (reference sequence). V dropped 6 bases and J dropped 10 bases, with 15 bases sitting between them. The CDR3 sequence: CSADEGRRAFF. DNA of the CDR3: TGCAGTGCAGACGAGGGTCGAAGAGCTTTCTTT.

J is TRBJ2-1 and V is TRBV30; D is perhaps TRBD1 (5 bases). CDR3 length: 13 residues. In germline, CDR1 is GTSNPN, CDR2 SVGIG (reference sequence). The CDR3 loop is CALQGTPYNEQFF. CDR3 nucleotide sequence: TGTGCTCTGCAGGGTACCCCCTACAATGAGCAGTTCTTC.

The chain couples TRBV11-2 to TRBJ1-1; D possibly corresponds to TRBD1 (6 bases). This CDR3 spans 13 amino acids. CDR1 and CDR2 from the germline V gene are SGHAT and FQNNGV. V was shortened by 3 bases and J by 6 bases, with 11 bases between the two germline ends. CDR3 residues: CASSLSGAAEAFF. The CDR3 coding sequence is TGTGCCAGCAGCTTGTCAGGGGCGGCTGAAGCTTTCTTT.

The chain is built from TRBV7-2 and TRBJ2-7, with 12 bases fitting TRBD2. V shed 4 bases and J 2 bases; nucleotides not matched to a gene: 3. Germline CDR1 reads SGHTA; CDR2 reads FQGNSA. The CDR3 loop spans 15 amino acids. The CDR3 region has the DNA TGTGCCAGCAGCTCCACTAGCGGGGGGCCCTACGAGCAGTACTTC. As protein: CASSSTSGGPYEQYF.

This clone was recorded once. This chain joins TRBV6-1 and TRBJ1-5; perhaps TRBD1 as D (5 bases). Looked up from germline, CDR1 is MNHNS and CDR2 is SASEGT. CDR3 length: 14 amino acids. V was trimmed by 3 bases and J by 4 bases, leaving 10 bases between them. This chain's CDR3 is CASSEVRANQPQHF. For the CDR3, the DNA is TGTGCCAGCAGTGAGGTCAGGGCTAATCAGCCCCAGCATTTT.

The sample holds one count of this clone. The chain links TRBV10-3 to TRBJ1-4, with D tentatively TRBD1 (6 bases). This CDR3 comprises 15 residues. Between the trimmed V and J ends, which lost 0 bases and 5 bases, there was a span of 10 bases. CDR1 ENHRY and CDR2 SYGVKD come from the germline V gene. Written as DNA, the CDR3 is TGTGCCATCAGTGAGTCGGGGGGGGCGAATGAAAAACTGTTTTTT. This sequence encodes CAISESGGANEKLFF.

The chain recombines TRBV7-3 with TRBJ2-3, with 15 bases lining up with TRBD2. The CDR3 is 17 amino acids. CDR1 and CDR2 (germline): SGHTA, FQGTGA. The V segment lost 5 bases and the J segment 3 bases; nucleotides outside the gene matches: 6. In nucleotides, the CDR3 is TGTGCCAGCAGCCTAGGACTAGCGGGGGGGCAAACAGATACGCAGTATTTT. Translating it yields CASSLGLAGGQTDTQYF.

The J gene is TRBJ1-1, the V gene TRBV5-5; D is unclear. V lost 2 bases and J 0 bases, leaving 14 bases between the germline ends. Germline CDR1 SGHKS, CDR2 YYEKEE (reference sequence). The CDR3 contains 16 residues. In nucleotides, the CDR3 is TGTGCCAGCAGCTTTCGGGGATCTATAATGAACACTGAAGCTTTCTTT. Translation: CASSFRGSIMNTEAFF.

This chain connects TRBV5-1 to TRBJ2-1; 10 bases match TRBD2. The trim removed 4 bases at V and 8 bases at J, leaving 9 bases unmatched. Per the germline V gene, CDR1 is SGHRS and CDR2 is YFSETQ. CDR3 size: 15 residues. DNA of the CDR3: TGCGCCAGCAGCCTAAGCGGGAGGGCCAACTATGAGCAGTTCTTC. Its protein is CASSLSGRANYEQFF.

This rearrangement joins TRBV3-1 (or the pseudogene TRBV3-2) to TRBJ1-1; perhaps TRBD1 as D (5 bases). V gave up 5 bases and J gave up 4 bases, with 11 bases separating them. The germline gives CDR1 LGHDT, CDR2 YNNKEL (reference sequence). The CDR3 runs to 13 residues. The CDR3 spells CASSTRQGTEAFF. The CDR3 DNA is TGTGCCAGCAGCACCCGGCAGGGCACTGAAGCTTTCTTT.

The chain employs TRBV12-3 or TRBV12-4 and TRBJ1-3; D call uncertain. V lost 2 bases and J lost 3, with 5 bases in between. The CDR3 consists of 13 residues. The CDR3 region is CASSLNSGNTIYF. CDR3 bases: TGTGCCAGCAGTTTAAACAGTGGAAACACCATATATTTT.